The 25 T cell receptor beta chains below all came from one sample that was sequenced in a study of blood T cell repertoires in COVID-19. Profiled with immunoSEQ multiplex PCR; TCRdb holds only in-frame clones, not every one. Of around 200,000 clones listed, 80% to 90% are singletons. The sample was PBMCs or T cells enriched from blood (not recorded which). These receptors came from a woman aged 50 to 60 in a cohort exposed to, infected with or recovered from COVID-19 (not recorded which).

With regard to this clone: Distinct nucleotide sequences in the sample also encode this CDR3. CDR3 DNA: TGCGCCAGCAGCTTGGCAGGGGGGCAAGAGACCCAGTACTTC. Translated: CASSLAGGQETQYF. J is TRBJ2-5 and V is TRBV5-1, with a tentative D call TRBD1 (7 bases). Germline V gives CDR1 SGHRS, CDR2 YFSETQ. This CDR3 is 14 amino acids long. The ends were cut back, 0 bases at V and 2 bases at J, with 8 bases in the middle.

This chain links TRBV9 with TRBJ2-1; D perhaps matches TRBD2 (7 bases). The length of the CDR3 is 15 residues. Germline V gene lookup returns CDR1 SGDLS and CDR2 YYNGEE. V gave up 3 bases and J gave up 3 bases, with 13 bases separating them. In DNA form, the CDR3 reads TGTGCCAGCAGCGACCCAGGGGAGGGCTACAATGAGCAGTTCTTC. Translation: CASSDPGEGYNEQFF.

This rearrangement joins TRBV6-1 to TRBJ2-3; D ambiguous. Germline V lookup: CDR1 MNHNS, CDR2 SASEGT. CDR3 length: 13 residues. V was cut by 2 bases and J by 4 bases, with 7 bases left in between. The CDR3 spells CASSEQWPDTQYF. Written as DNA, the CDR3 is TGTGCCAGCAGTGAACAGTGGCCAGATACGCAGTATTTT.

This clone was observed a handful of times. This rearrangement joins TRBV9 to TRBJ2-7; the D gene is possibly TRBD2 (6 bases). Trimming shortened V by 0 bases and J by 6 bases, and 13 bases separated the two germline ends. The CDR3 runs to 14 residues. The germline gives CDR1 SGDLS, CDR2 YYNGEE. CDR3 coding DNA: TGTGCCAGCAGCGTAGGCGACACCGGGGGCGAGCAGTACTTC. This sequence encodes CASSVGDTGGEQYF.

For the CDR3, the DNA is TGTGCCAGCAGCCGGGACAGGGGGCCATACGAGCAGTACTTC. It yields the protein CASSRDRGPYEQYF. The J gene is TRBJ2-7, the V gene TRBV28, with 12 nucleotides matching TRBD1. Germline-derived CDR1 and CDR2 are MDHEN and SYDVKM. The CDR3 is 14 residues long. The J segment lost 4 bases and the V segment lost 6 bases, leaving 4 bases of the junction unmatched.

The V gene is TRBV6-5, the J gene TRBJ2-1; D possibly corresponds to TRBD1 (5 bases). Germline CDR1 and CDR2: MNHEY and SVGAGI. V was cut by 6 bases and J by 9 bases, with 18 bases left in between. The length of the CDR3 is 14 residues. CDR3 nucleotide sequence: TGTGCCAGCAGCCAACTATCCGCAGGGTCTGAGCAGTTCTTC. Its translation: CASSQLSAGSEQFF.

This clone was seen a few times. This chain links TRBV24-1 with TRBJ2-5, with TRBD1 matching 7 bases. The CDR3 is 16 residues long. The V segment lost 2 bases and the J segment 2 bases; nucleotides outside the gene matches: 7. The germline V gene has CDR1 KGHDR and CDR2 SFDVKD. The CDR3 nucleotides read TGTGCCACCAGTGATTCCCGGGACAGTCCTCAAGAGACCCAGTACTTC. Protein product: CATSDSRDSPQETQYF.

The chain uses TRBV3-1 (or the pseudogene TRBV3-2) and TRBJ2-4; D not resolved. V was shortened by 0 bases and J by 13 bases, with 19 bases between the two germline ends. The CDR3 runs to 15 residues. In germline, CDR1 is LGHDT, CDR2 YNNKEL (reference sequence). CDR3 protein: CASSQDPRSLATQYF. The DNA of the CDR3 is TGTGCCAGCAGCCAAGACCCCCGCTCCCTGGCAACGCAGTACTTC.

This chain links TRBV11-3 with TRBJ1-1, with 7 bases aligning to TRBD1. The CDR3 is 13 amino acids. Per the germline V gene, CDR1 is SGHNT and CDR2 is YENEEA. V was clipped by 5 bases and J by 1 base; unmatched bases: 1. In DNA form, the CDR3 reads TGTGCCAGCAGCCAGGGGGGGAACACTGAAGCTTTCTTT. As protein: CASSQGGNTEAFF.

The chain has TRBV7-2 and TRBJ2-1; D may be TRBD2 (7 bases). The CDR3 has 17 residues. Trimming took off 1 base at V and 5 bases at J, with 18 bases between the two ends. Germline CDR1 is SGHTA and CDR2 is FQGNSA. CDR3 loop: CASSLDLARGANNEQFF. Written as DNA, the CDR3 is TGTGCCAGCAGCTTAGACCTTGCCCGGGGGGCCAACAATGAGCAGTTCTTC.

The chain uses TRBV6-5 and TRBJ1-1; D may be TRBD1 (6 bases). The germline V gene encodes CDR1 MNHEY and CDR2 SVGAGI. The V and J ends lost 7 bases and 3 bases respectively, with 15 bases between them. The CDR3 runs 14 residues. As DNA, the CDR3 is TGTGCCAGCACCCAAGGGGGGGGTGACACTGAAGCTTTCTTT. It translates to CASTQGGGDTEAFF.

CDR3 residues: CASSLMTSGGVNEQFF. CDR3 bases: TGTGCCAGCAGCTTAATGACTAGCGGGGGGGTAAATGAGCAGTTCTTC. The V and J genes are TRBV5-4 and TRBJ2-1; TRBD2 matches at 14 bases. In germline, CDR1 is SGHNT, CDR2 YYREEE (reference sequence). CDR3 length: 16 residues. After removal of 2 bases from V and 7 bases from J, the junction contained 5 bases not matched to a gene.

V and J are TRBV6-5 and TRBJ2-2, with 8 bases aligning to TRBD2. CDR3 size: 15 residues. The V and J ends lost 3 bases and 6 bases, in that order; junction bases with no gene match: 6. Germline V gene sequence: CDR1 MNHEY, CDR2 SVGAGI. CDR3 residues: CASSYSEAGAGELFF. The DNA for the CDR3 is TGTGCCAGCAGTTATTCCGAAGCGGGGGCCGGGGAGCTGTTTTTT.

The CDR3 loop reads CASSQDRDYSNQPQHF. In DNA, the CDR3 is TGTGCCAGCAGCCAGGACAGGGACTATAGCAATCAGCCCCAGCATTTT. The chain recombines TRBV4-2 with TRBJ1-5, with TRBD1 matching over 8 bases. This CDR3 comprises 16 residues. Germline loops: CDR1 LGHNA, CDR2 YNFKEQ. With 3 bases clipped from V and 0 bases from J, the junction kept 4 bases outside the gene matches.

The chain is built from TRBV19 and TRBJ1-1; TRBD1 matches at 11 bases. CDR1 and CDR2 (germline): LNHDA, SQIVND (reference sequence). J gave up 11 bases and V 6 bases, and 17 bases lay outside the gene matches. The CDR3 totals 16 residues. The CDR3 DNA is TGTGCCAGTAGCAGGATCCCGGGACAGGGGGGGGTAGCTGCTTTCTTT. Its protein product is CASSRIPGQGGVAAFF.

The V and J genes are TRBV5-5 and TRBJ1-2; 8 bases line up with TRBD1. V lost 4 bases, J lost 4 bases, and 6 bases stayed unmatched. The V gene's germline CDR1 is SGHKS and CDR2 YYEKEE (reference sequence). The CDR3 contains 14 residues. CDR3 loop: CASSVRTGFYGYTF. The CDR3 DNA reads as TGTGCCAGCAGCGTTCGGACAGGGTTCTATGGCTACACCTTC.

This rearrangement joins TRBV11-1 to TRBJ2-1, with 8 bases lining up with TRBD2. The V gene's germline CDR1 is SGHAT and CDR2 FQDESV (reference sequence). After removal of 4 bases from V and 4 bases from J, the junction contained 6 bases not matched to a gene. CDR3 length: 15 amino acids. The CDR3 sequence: CASSSYGGAYNEQFF. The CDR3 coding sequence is TGTGCCAGCAGCTCCTACGGGGGGGCTTACAATGAGCAGTTCTTC.

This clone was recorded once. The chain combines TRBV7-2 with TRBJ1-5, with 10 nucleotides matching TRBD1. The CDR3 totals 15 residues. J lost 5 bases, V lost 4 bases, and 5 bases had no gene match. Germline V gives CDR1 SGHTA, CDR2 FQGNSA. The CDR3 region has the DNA TGTGCCAGCAGCTCCCAGACAGGGGGCTATCAGCCCCAGCATTTT. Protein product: CASSSQTGGYQPQHF.

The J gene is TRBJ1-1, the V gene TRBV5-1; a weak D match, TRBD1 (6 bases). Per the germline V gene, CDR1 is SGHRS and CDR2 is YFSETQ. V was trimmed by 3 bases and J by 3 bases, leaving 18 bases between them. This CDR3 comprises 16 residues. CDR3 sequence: CASSSDPRGRDTEAFF. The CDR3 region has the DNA TGCGCCAGCAGCTCCGACCCCAGGGGACGGGACACTGAAGCTTTCTTT.

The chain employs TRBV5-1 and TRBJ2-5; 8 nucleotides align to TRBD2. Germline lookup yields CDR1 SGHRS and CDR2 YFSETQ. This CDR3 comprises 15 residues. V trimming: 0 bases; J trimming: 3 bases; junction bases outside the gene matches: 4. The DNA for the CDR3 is TGCGCCAGCAGCTTGGGCGGGGGGAAGGAAGAGACCCAGTACTTC. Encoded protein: CASSLGGGKEETQYF.

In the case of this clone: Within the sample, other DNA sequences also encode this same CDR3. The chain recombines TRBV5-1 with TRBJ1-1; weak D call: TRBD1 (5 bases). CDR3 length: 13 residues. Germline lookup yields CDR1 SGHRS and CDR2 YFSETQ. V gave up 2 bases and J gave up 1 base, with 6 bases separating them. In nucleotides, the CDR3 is TGCGCCAGCAGCTTTCAGGGGAACACTGAAGCTTTCTTT. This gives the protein CASSFQGNTEAFF.

The CDR3 region is CASRDRVNTGELFF. The CDR3 nucleotides read TGTGCCAGCAGGGACAGGGTGAACACCGGGGAGCTGTTTTTT. This chain links TRBV2 with TRBJ2-2; 8 nucleotides match TRBD1. The V gene end was trimmed by 6 bases and the J gene end by 1 base; junction bases not matched to a gene: 1. Per the germline V gene, CDR1 is SNHLY and CDR2 is FYNNEI. The CDR3 runs to 14 residues.

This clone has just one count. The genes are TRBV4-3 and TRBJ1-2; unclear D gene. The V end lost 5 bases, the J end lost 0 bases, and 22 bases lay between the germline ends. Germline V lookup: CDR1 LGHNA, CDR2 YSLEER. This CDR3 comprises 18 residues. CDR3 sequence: CASSSGGRDWRPNYGYTF. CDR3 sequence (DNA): TGCGCCAGCAGCTCAGGCGGGCGGGATTGGCGTCCTAACTATGGCTACACCTTC.

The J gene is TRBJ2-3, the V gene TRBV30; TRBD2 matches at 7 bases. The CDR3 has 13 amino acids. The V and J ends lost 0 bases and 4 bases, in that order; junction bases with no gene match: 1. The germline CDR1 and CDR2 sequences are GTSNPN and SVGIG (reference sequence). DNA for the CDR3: TGTGCCTGGAGTGTGGCGGGAGCAGATACGCAGTATTTT. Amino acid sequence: CAWSVAGADTQYF.

The CDR3 loop reads CSVERQGWAFF. The CDR3 bases are TGCAGCGTTGAGAGACAGGGATGGGCTTTCTTT. The chain has TRBV29-1 and TRBJ1-1; 7 nucleotides agree with TRBD1. V shed 3 bases, J shed 11 bases, and the junction held 6 bases outside the gene matches. The CDR3 extends over 11 amino acids. Germline values: CDR1 SQVTM, CDR2 ANQGSEA.